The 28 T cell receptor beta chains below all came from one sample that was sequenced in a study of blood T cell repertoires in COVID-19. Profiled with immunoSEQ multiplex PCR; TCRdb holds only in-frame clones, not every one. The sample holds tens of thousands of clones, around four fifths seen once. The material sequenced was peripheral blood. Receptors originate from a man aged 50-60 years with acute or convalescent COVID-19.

The CDR3 nucleotides read TGTGCCAGCAGCTTCGACAGGATCACAGATACGCAGTATTTT. Translation gives CASSFDRITDTQYF. J is TRBJ2-3 and V is TRBV28; D is possibly TRBD1 (6 bases). The length of the CDR3 is 14 residues. CDR1 and CDR2 from the germline V gene are MDHEN and SYDVKM. The V and J ends lost 6 bases and 2 bases respectively, with 12 bases between them.

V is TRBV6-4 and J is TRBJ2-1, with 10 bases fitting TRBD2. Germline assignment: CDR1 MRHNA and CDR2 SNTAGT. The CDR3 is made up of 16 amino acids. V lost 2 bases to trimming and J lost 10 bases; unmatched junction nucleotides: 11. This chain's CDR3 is CASSDGGASGGLEQFF. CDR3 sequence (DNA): TGTGCCAGCAGTGACGGTGGGGCTAGCGGGGGCTTGGAGCAGTTCTTC.

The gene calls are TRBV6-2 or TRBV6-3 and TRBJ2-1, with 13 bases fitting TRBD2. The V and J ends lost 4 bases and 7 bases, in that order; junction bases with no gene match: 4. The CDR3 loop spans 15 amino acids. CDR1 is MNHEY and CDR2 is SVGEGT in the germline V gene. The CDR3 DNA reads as TGTGCCAGCAGTTTACTAGCGGGAGGGCAAAATGAGCAGTTCTTC. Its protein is CASSLLAGGQNEQFF.

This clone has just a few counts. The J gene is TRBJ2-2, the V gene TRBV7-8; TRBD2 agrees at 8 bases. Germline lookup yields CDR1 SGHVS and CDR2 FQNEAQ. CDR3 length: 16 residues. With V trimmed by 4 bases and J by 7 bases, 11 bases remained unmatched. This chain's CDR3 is CASSSSGTRGVGELFF. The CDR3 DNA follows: TGTGCCAGCAGCTCGTCCGGGACTAGGGGGGTCGGGGAGCTGTTTTTT.

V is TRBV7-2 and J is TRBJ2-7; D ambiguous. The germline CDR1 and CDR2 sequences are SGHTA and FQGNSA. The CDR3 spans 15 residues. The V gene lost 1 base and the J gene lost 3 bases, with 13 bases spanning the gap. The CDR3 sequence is CASSLDVQRSYEQYF. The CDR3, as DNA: TGTGCCAGCAGCTTAGATGTACAGAGAAGCTACGAGCAGTACTTC.

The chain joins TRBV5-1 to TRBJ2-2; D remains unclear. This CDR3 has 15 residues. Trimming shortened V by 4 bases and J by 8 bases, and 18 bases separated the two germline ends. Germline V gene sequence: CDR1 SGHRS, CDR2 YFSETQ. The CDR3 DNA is TGCGCCAGCAGCCCGCTCGAAGCCTCCCCGGGGGAGCTGTTTTTT. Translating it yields CASSPLEASPGELFF.

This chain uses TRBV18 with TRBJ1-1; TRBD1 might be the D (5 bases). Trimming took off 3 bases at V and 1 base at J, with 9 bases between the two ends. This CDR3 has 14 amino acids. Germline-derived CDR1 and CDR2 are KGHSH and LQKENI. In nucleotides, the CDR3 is TGTGCCAGCTCACCGGGGGGTACGAACACTGAAGCTTTCTTT. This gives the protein CASSPGGTNTEAFF.

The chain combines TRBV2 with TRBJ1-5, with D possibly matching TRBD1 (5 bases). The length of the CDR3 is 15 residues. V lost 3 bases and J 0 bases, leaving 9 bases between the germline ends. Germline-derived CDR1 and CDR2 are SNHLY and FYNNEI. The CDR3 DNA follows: TGTGCCAGCAGTGAGGGGCAGCTTAGCAATCAGCCCCAGCATTTT. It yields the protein CASSEGQLSNQPQHF.

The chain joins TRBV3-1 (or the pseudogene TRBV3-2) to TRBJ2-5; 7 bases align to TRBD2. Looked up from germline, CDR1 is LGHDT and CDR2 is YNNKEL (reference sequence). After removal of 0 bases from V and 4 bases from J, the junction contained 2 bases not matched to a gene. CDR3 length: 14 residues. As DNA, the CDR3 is TGTGCCAGCAGCCAAGACTCGGGGGGAGAGACCCAGTACTTC. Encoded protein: CASSQDSGGETQYF.

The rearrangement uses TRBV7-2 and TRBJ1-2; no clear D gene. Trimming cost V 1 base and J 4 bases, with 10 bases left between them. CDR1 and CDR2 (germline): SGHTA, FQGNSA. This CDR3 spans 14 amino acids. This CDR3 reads CASSLEHSGYGYTF. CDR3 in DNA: TGTGCCAGCAGCTTAGAGCACAGTGGCTATGGCTACACCTTC.

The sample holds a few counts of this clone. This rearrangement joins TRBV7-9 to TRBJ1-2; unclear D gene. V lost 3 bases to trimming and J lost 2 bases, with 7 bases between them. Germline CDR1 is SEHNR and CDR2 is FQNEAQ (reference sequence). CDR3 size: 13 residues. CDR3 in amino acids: CASSFTENYGYTF. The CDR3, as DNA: TGTGCCAGCAGCTTCACAGAGAACTATGGCTACACCTTC.

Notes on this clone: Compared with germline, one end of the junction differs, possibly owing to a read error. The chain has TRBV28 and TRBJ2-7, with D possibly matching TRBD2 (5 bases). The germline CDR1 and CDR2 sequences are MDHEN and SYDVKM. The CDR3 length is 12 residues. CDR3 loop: CASRGRLLYQNF. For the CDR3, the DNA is TGTGCCAGCCGAGGGCGGCTGCTCTACCAAAACTTC.

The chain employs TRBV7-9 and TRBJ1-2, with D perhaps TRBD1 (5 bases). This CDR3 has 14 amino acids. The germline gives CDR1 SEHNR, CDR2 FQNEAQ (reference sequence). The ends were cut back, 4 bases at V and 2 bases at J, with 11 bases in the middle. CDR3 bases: TGTGCCAGCAGCTGGGGCGGCAGCAACTATGGCTACACCTTC. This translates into CASSWGGSNYGYTF. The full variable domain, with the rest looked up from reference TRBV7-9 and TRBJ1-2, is DTGVSQNPRHKITKRGQNVTFRCDPISEHNRLYWYRQTLGQGPEFLTYFQNEAQLEKSRLLSDRFSAERPKGSFSTLEIQRTEQGDSAMYLCASSWGGSNYGYTFGSGTRLTVV.

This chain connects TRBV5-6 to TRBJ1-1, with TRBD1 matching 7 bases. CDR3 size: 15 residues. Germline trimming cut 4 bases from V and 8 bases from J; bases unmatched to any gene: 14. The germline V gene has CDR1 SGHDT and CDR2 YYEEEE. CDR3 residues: CASSRTPQGNKEAFF. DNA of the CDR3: TGTGCCAGCAGCCGGACCCCACAGGGGAATAAAGAAGCTTTCTTT.

The CDR3, as DNA: TGCAGCGTTGAAGTGCAGGCGTTACCTTCGGCCTACAATGAGCAGTTCTTC. Protein sequence: CSVEVQALPSAYNEQFF. The chain employs TRBV29-1 and TRBJ2-1; the D is unclear. The V end lost 1 base, the J end lost 2 bases, and 18 bases lay between the germline ends. The CDR3 has 17 residues. Germline CDR1 is SQVTM and CDR2 is ANQGSEA.

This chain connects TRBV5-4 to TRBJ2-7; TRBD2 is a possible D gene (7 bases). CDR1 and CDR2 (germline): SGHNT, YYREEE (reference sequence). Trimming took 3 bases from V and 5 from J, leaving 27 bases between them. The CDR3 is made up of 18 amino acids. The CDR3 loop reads CASSYRASGGRSRHEQYF. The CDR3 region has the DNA TGTGCCAGCAGCTACCGTGCCTCCGGGGGGCGCAGTCGTCACGAGCAGTACTTC.

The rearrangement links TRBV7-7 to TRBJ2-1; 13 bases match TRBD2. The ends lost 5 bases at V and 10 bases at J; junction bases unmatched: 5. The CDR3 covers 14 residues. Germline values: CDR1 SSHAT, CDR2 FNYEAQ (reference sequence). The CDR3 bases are TGTGCCAGCAGCCCCGGACTAGCGGGAGCGGAGCAGTTCTTC. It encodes CASSPGLAGAEQFF.

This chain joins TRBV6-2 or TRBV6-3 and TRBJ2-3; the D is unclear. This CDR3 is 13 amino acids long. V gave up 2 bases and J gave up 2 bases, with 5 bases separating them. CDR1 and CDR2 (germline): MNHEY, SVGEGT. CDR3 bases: TGTGCCAGCAGTTACGAGAACACAGATACGCAGTATTTT. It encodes CASSYENTDTQYF.

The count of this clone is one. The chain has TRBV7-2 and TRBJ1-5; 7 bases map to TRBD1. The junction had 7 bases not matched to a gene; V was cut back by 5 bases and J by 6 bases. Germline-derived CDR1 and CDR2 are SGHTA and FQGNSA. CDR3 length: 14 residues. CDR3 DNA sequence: TGTGCCAGCAGCCAAACAGGGGTGGGTCAGCCCCAGCATTTT. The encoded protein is CASSQTGVGQPQHF.

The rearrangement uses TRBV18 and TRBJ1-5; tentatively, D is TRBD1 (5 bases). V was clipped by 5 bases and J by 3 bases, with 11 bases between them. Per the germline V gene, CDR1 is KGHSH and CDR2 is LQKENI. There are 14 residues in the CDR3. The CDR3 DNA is TGTGCCAGCTCAAGAATAGGGGACAATCAGCCCCAGCATTTT. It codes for CASSRIGDNQPQHF. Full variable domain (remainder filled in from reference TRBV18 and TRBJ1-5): NAGVMQNPRHLVRRRGQEARLRCSPMKGHSHVYWYRQLPEEGLKFMVYLQKENIIDESGMPKERFSAEFPKEGPSILRIQQVVRGDSAAYFCASSRIGDNQPQHFGDGTRLSIL.

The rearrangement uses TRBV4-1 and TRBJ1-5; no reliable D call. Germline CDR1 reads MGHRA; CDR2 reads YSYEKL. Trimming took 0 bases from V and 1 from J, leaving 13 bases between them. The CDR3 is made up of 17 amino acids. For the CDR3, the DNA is TGCGCCAGCAGCCAAGAACCACAAGACGGGAGCAATCAGCCCCAGCATTTT. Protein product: CASSQEPQDGSNQPQHF.

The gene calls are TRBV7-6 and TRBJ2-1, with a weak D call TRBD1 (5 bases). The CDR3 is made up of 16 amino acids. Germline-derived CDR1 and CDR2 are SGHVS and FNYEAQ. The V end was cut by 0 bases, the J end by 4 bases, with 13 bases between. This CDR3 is CASSLALQVLYNEQFF. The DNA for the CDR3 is TGTGCCAGCAGCTTAGCGTTACAGGTCCTTTACAATGAGCAGTTCTTC.

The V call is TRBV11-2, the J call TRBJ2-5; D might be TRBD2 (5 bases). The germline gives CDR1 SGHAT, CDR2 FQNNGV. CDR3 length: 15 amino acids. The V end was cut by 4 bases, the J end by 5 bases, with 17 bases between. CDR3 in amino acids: CASSSGLERRETQYF. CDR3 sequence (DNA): TGTGCCAGCAGCTCCGGACTTGAGAGGAGGGAGACCCAGTACTTC.

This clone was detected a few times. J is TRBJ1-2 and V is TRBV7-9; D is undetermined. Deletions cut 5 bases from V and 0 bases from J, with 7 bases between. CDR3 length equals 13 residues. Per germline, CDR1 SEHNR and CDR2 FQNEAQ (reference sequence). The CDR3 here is CASSPTSNYGYTF. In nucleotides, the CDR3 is TGTGCCAGCAGCCCCACATCTAACTATGGCTACACCTTC.

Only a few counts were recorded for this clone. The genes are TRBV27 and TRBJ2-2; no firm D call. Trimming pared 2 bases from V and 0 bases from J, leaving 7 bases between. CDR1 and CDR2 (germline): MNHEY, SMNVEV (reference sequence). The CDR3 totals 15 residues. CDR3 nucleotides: TGTGCCAGCAGTTTAATCCCCTCGAACACCGGGGAGCTGTTTTTT. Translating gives CASSLIPSNTGELFF.

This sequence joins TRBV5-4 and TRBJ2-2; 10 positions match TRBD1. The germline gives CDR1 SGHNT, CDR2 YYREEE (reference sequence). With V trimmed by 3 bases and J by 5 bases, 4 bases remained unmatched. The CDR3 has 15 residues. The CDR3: CASSSGTGDTGELFF. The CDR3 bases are TGTGCCAGCAGCTCCGGGACAGGGGATACCGGGGAGCTGTTTTTT.

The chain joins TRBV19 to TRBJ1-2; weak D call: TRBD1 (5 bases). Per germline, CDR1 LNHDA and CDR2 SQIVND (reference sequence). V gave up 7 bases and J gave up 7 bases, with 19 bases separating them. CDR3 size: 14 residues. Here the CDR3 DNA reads TGTGCCAGTATGGACGGGGGTGTAACTCCTGGCTACACCTTC. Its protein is CASMDGGVTPGYTF.

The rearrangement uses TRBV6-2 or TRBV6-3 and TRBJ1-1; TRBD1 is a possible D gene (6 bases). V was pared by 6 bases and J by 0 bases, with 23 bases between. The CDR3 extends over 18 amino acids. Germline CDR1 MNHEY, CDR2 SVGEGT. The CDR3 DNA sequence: TGTGCCAGCAGCCGAAGACAGGTGCCCTCCTTAATGAACACTGAAGCTTTCTTT. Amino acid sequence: CASSRRQVPSLMNTEAFF.